This entry lists 25 T cell receptor beta chains sequenced from one sample in a study of beta chain features in type 1 diabetes. Study findings and constraints: Shorter TCRB CDR3s, moderately but significantly so, were found in Type 1 diabetes patients in all four CD4+ subsets.

All of the isolated RNA was reverse transcribed, so expressed TCRB transcripts were sequenced. The data were produced by immunoSEQ multiplex PCR, yet TCRdb's version contains in-frame clones alone and is incomplete. This sample has about 180,000 clones; about 7.8% occur once, and the top ten carry 0.94%. Their antigens are not known. The material sequenced was central memory CD4+ T cells from blood. These receptors were obtained from a woman in her 40s with type 1 diabetes.

This clone has a handful of counts. The V call is TRBV2, the J call TRBJ1-2; a possible D gene is TRBD1 (6 bases). V lost 7 bases, J lost 8 bases, and 20 bases lay in between. This CDR3 contains 14 residues. From germline, CDR1 is SNHLY and CDR2 FYNNEI. This CDR3 reads CASIASDRVSGYTF. In DNA form, the CDR3 reads TGTGCCAGCATTGCCTCGGACAGAGTTAGCGGCTACACCTTC.

This clone was counted only a few times. This chain uses TRBV5-1 with TRBJ1-1; tentative D call: TRBD1 (6 bases). Trimming stripped 3 bases from V and 3 bases from J, with 15 bases between. The CDR3 is 15 amino acids. The germline CDR1 and CDR2 sequences are SGHRS and YFSETQ. The DNA for the CDR3 is TGCGCCAGCAGCTACTCCGGACAGACACACACTGAAGCTTTCTTT. Protein: CASSYSGQTHTEAFF.

The chain couples TRBV2 to TRBJ2-3, with a weak D call TRBD2 (5 bases). CDR1 and CDR2 (germline): SNHLY, FYNNEI. This CDR3 has 14 amino acids. V dropped 0 bases and J dropped 6 bases, with 10 bases sitting between them. The CDR3 nucleotides read TGTGCCAGCAGTGAAGCCTGGCGAGGGGATACGCAGTATTTT. This translates into CASSEAWRGDTQYF.

This clone has ten or more counts. V gene TRBV6-6 combines with J gene TRBJ2-6; no clear D. This CDR3 is 13 amino acids long. CDR1 is MNHNY and CDR2 is SVGAGI in the germline V gene (reference sequence). Trimming removed 7 bases at V and 1 base at J, with 5 bases between. CDR3 in amino acids: CASTPSGANVLTF. The CDR3 DNA is TGTGCCAGCACCCCGTCTGGGGCCAACGTCCTGACTTTC.

This chain joins TRBV5-1 and TRBJ1-5, with 7 nucleotides matching TRBD1. The CDR3 covers 15 residues. The germline gives CDR1 SGHRS, CDR2 YFSETQ. V shed 4 bases, J shed 0 bases, and the junction held 4 bases outside the gene matches. The CDR3, as DNA: TGCGCCAGCAGCCGAACAGGGGCTAGCAATCAGCCCCAGCATTTT. Residues: CASSRTGASNQPQHF.

This clone occurred a few times. V and J are TRBV27 and TRBJ2-1, with D tentatively TRBD2 (6 bases). The germline CDR1 and CDR2 sequences are MNHEY and SMNVEV (reference sequence). The CDR3 consists of 14 residues. Trimming took 5 bases from V and 10 from J, leaving 18 bases between them. The CDR3 spells CASSPLPLRGEQFF. CDR3 coding DNA: TGTGCCAGCAGTCCACTCCCCCTGCGGGGAGAGCAGTTCTTC.

This clone appeared a few times. The gene calls are TRBV25-1 and TRBJ2-6; a weak D match, TRBD1 (5 bases). CDR1 and CDR2 (germline): MGHDK, SYGVNS. CDR3 length: 17 amino acids. Trimming shortened V by 4 bases and J by 0 bases, and 13 bases separated the two germline ends. CDR3 sequence: CASSGVGAHSGANVLTF. CDR3 in DNA: TGTGCCAGCAGTGGAGTAGGGGCGCACTCTGGGGCCAACGTCCTGACTTTC.

About this clone itself: Different DNA sequences within this sample yield the same CDR3. V usage is TRBV7-9 and J usage is TRBJ1-1; 8 bases are shared with TRBD1. CDR1 SEHNR and CDR2 FQNEAQ come from the germline V gene (reference sequence). The CDR3 is 13 residues long. J was trimmed by 2 bases and V by 4 bases; bases with no gene match: 0. The CDR3: CASSSGGNTEAFF. In DNA form, the CDR3 reads TGTGCCAGCAGCTCAGGGGGCAACACTGAAGCTTTCTTT.

This chain links TRBV30 with TRBJ1-4, with TRBD1 identical over 9 bases. Germline V gene lookup returns CDR1 GTSNPN and CDR2 SVGIG (reference sequence). The V segment lost 5 bases and the J segment 5 bases; nucleotides outside the gene matches: 9. This CDR3 has 15 amino acids. The CDR3: CAWRLSGTGNEKLFF. The CDR3 bases are TGTGCCTGGCGACTTTCCGGGACAGGGAATGAAAAACTGTTTTTT.

This clone appeared many times. V usage is TRBV18 and J usage is TRBJ2-7; 7 positions match TRBD2. V dropped 3 bases and J dropped 7; count of bases not matched to a gene: 9. Germline assignment: CDR1 KGHSH and CDR2 LQKENI. The CDR3 has 14 residues. The CDR3 nucleotides are TGTGCCAGCTCACCCCAGACGGGAGCGGGGGAGCAGTACTTC. Residues: CASSPQTGAGEQYF.

V usage is TRBV6-5 and J usage is TRBJ2-2; weak D call: TRBD1 (6 bases). Germline CDR1 and CDR2: MNHEY and SVGAGI. Trimming cost V 3 bases and J 0 bases, with 11 bases left between them. The CDR3 extends over 16 amino acids. The CDR3 DNA reads as TGTGCCAGCAGTTATCTACAGGGAGCGAACACCGGGGAGCTGTTTTTT. It specifies CASSYLQGANTGELFF.

The sample holds many counts of this clone. This chain connects TRBV6-5 to TRBJ2-5; 7 bases map to TRBD2. Germline CDR1 is MNHEY and CDR2 is SVGAGI. The CDR3 spans 14 residues. The V segment lost 7 bases and the J segment 2 bases; nucleotides outside the gene matches: 7. CDR3 sequence (DNA): TGTGCCAGCACCTTCCCGGGGGGACAAGAGACCCAGTACTTC. Residues: CASTFPGGQETQYF.

The V call is TRBV9, the J call TRBJ2-2, with TRBD2 matching 8 bases. CDR1 and CDR2 (germline): SGDLS, YYNGEE. V lost 0 bases, J lost 9 bases, and 7 bases stayed unmatched. CDR3 length equals 15 residues. CDR3 residues: CASSVAGGGVRELFF. In DNA form, the CDR3 reads TGTGCCAGCAGCGTAGCGGGGGGGGGAGTTCGGGAGCTGTTTTTT. Looking up the rest from reference TRBV9 and TRBJ2-2 gives the full variable domain: DSGVTQTPKHLITATGQRVTLRCSPRSGDLSVYWYQQSLDQGLQFLIQYYNGEERAKGNILERFSAQQFPDLHSELNLSSLELGDSALYFCASSVAGGGVRELFFGEGSRLTVL.

In its sample, this clone was seen a few times. The gene calls are TRBV10-3 and TRBJ2-7, with 9 nucleotides matching TRBD2. The CDR3 is 12 residues long. CDR1 is ENHRY and CDR2 is SYGVKD in the germline V gene. V shed 7 bases, J shed 4 bases, and the junction held 2 bases outside the gene matches. CDR3 nucleotide sequence: TGTGCCATCAAGGCGGGAGGGTACGAGCAGTACTTC. Encoded protein: CAIKAGGYEQYF.

There are a few counts of this clone. The chain links TRBV19 to TRBJ2-7; TRBD1 matches at 9 bases. Trimming removed 6 bases from V and 6 bases from J; junction bases left unmatched: 9. Looked up from germline, CDR1 is LNHDA and CDR2 is SQIVND (reference sequence). This CDR3 region has 14 residues. CDR3 DNA: TGTGCCAGTAGCTCCGGGACAGGGCTAGTCGAGCAGTACTTC. Its translation is CASSSGTGLVEQYF. Combining the CDR3 with reference TRBV19 and TRBJ2-7 gives the whole variable domain DGGITQSPKYLFRKEGQNVTLSCEQNLNHDAMYWYRQDPGQGLRLIYYSQIVNDFQKGDIAEGYSVSREKKESFPLTVTSAQKNPTAFYLCASSSGTGLVEQYFGPGTRLTVT.

This clone has more than one count but fewer than ten. The J gene is TRBJ1-5, the V gene TRBV18; the D is unclear. The germline gives CDR1 KGHSH, CDR2 LQKENI. Trimming left V 8 bases short and J 0 bases short, with 11 bases between. The CDR3 sequence is 14 residues long. CDR3 DNA: TGTGCCAGCCGGGGTCCGTATAGCAATCAGCCCCAGCATTTT. Protein: CASRGPYSNQPQHF.

This sequence joins TRBV9 and TRBJ2-3, with 7 bases lining up with TRBD2. Unmatched junction bases numbered 7, after V lost 4 bases and J lost 2 bases. The CDR3 runs 15 residues. CDR1 and CDR2 (germline): SGDLS, YYNGEE. The CDR3 is CASSSRAGTTDTQYF. CDR3 in DNA: TGTGCCAGCAGCTCCCGAGCGGGGACCACAGATACGCAGTATTTT.

As concerns this clone: The identical CDR3 is also encoded by other nucleotide sequences in the sample. The rearrangement joins TRBV28 to TRBJ2-7, with D possibly matching TRBD2 (5 bases). The CDR3 runs 12 residues. Germline V gene sequence: CDR1 MDHEN, CDR2 SYDVKM. The ends were cut back, 8 bases at V and 2 bases at J, with 10 bases in the middle. CDR3 protein: CASRGPTYEQYF. The CDR3 bases are TGTGCCAGCCGAGGGCCCACCTACGAGCAGTACTTC.

The chain joins TRBV9 to TRBJ1-5; perhaps TRBD1 as D (6 bases). CDR1 is SGDLS, CDR2 YYNGEE, per germline. CDR3 length: 14 amino acids. V lost 4 bases and J 4 bases, leaving 12 bases between the germline ends. In nucleotides, the CDR3 is TGTGCCAGCAGCACAGAGGGGGGGAATCAGCCCCAGCATTTT. Protein product: CASSTEGGNQPQHF.

As to this clone: Other DNA sequences in the same sample also yield this CDR3. The CDR3 nucleotides are TGCAGCGTTGAACCGGGACAGGGGGATGGCTACACCTTC. This encodes CSVEPGQGDGYTF. The chain is built from TRBV29-1 and TRBJ1-2; TRBD1 matches 11 bases. CDR1 is SQVTM, CDR2 ANQGSEA, per germline. This CDR3 has 13 residues. V lost 2 bases and J lost 6; bases outside the gene matches: 2.

This chain connects TRBV10-3 to TRBJ1-2, with 8 positions matching TRBD1. The CDR3 consists of 12 residues. V trimming: 6 bases; J trimming: 9 bases; junction bases outside the gene matches: 6. Germline V gene sequence: CDR1 ENHRY, CDR2 SYGVKD. The CDR3 loop reads CAIRGTGASYTF. CDR3 coding DNA: TGTGCCATCAGGGGGACAGGCGCCAGCTACACCTTC.

The rearrangement links TRBV25-1 to TRBJ1-4; D gene uncertain. Germline CDR1 and CDR2: MGHDK and SYGVNS. The length of the CDR3 is 13 residues. Trimming pared 6 bases from V and 8 bases from J, leaving 13 bases between. In DNA form, the CDR3 reads TGTGCCAGCAGATCGACTGGGTCAGAAAAACTGTTTTTT. Translated, it gives CASRSTGSEKLFF.

The CDR3 nucleotides read TGTGCCAGCAGGGAGCTAGAAGAGACCCAGTACTTC. This encodes CASRELEETQYF. The chain combines TRBV2 with TRBJ2-5; D ambiguous. Germline lookup yields CDR1 SNHLY and CDR2 FYNNEI. V lost 6 bases to trimming and J lost 3 bases, with 8 bases between them. This CDR3 is 12 amino acids long.

This clone was seen a few times. This chain links TRBV6-5 with TRBJ1-5, with 10 bases matching TRBD1. The V and J ends lost 5 bases and 5 bases, in that order; junction bases with no gene match: 3. Germline CDR1 is MNHEY and CDR2 is SVGAGI. This CDR3 is built from 14 residues. CDR3 nucleotides: TGTGCCAGCAGTGTGGACAGGGGGGATCAGCCCCAGCATTTT. Translated, it gives CASSVDRGDQPQHF.

This clone was found a few times. This rearrangement joins TRBV4-3 to TRBJ2-1, with 7 bases matching TRBD2. V dropped 2 bases and J dropped 6; count of bases not matched to a gene: 10. The CDR3 consists of 16 residues. Germline V gene sequence: CDR1 LGHNA, CDR2 YSLEER. CDR3 coding DNA: TGCGCCAGCAGCCAACTTAGCGGGCGAGCCCCCAATGAGCAGTTCTTC. Translated, it gives CASSQLSGRAPNEQFF.